This T cell receptor beta chain comes out of a study of blood T cell repertoires in COVID-19 (TCRdb year 2020). Regarding the study in general: Samples from collaborators originated in the United States, Italy and Spain and spanned both the acute and convalescent phases of COVID-19. Where available, HLA class I and class II types were obtained from metadata supplied by the sample provider rather than from assay-based typing. Samples were obtained from the ongoing ImmuneRACE study (first 160 participants) and from over 1,000 subjects provided by 6 global collaborators. Nearly every sample came with metadata listing a de-identified subject ID, COVID-19 status, age in years and sex. The repertoires were made available in a free public database intended to serve as a resource for research on the immune response to SARS-CoV-2. The material from the prospective study consisted of cDNA or gDNA derived from T cells, B-cell-depleted T cells, or PBMCs. Deeply sampled blood TCRbeta repertoires from subjects exposed to, actively infected with, or recovered from COVID-19 were included in the dataset. Study-wide conclusions, independent of this receptor: The amount of clinical and demographic metadata varied by source and participant and was provided uncurated.

Relative to germline, V is missing 4 bases and J is missing 2 bases, with 5 bases of the junction outside any gene match. From a lookup of the germline V gene, CDR1 and CDR2 are SGHRS and YFSETQ. From its cysteine to its phenylalanine, the CDR3 spans 14 amino acids. Here the CDR3 DNA is all that survives: 42 bases in frame from base 1. On this clone: Its recognized antigen is unknown. Base qualities were left out, and no much larger clone turns up one base away. Other DNA variants within this sample encode the same CDR3.

Enrolling through a virtual design, the prospective study's participants ranged in age from roughly 18 to 95 years and lived across some 23 United States geographic areas. In the prospective study, cohorts were assigned on the basis of participant-reported clinical history obtained from a screening survey and a study questionnaire. Recovered participants in ImmuneRACE Cohort 3 were defined as having two consecutive negative NP/OP PCR tests, clearance from a healthcare professional, or resolution of symptoms. In the prospective study, whole blood, serum and a nasopharyngeal or oropharyngeal swab were collected from each participant by mobile phlebotomists. Prospective study participants could optionally give additional blood draws and questionnaires over a roughly 2-month period. Before DNA extraction, prospective study blood samples were shipped either frozen or at room temperature. TCRbeta CDR3 regions were amplified from genomic DNA by means of the immunoSEQ Assay, a bias-controlled multiplex PCR. As for the original processing: The number of nucleated cells in each sample was estimated by amplification of reference gene primers within the assay. Sequence reads were collapsed and filtered to measure the absolute abundance of every unique TCRbeta CDR3 rearrangement. For each sample, productive Simpson clonality was calculated by taking the square root of Simpson's diversity index across productive rearrangements. TCRdb took this table from immuneACCESS and kept in-frame rearrangements with V and J called. Such tables lack part of the clones; where checked against another copy, unresolved V genes explain under half of the gap, and the rest is unexplained. Clone size and the V and J calls come from that table; the DNA yielded D and trimming. Within this sample are fewer than 350,000 clones, with 85% of them counted one time only. The ten largest clones take up 2% to 3% of the sample.

This sequence was found in a woman aged 45-59 years who had recovered from COVID-19. The chain employs TRBV5-1 and TRBJ2-5, with 7 bases aligning to TRBD1. Sequenced sample: PBMCs or T cells enriched from blood (not recorded which). The DNA sequence reads TGCGCCAGCAGCCCGGGGACAGCGCAAGAGACCCAGTACTTC. It translates to CASSPGTAQETQYF.